These 31 T cell receptor beta chains were all obtained from the same sample, sequenced in a study of blood T cell repertoires in COVID-19. Clones were sequenced by immunoSEQ multiplex PCR, and TCRdb holds only the in-frame ones, with some missing. This table has 150,000 to 200,000 clones, roughly 77% appearing once. Sequenced sample: peripheral blood. Source of these receptors: a woman aged 40 to 49 with COVID-19, enrolled during active disease.

The V gene is TRBV5-1, the J gene TRBJ2-3, with TRBD2 matching 10 bases. The CDR3 extends over 16 amino acids. V lost 4 bases and J lost 2; bases outside the gene matches: 7. Germline CDR1 and CDR2: SGHRS and YFSETQ. CDR3 bases: TGCGCCAGCAGCCTTGGACTAGCGGAGGACACAGATACGCAGTATTTT. It is translated as CASSLGLAEDTDTQYF.

The rearrangement links TRBV24-1 to TRBJ1-4; possibly TRBD1 for D (5 bases). Germline V CDR1 and CDR2: KGHDR, SFDVKD. The CDR3 spans 15 residues. V was trimmed by 7 bases and J by 4 bases, leaving 15 bases between them. For the CDR3, the DNA is TGTGCCACCAGGATAATCCGGGACTATAATGAAAAACTGTTTTTT. Its protein product is CATRIIRDYNEKLFF.

V and J are TRBV25-1 and TRBJ1-1, with a possible D match to TRBD1 (6 bases). This CDR3 spans 12 amino acids. Trimming removed 7 bases from V and 1 base from J, with 7 bases in between. The V gene's germline CDR1 is MGHDK and CDR2 SYGVNS. The CDR3 spells CASIQGNTEAFF. DNA of the CDR3: TGTGCCAGCATACAGGGGAACACTGAAGCTTTCTTT.

The chain links TRBV18 to TRBJ2-7, with 9 nucleotides matching TRBD1. The trim removed 6 bases at V and 3 bases at J, leaving 9 bases unmatched. Germline lookup yields CDR1 KGHSH and CDR2 LQKENI. The CDR3 consists of 15 residues. The CDR3: CASSLETGGSYEQYF. For the CDR3, the DNA is TGTGCCAGCTCTTTGGAGACAGGGGGGAGCTACGAGCAGTACTTC.

The rearrangement uses TRBV9 and TRBJ2-3; a possible D gene is TRBD2 (5 bases). Germline CDR1 SGDLS, CDR2 YYNGEE. Trimming cost V 0 bases and J 7 bases, with 21 bases left between them. The length of the CDR3 is 17 residues. CDR3 in amino acids: CASSVARVEGPGNTQYF. DNA of the CDR3: TGTGCCAGCAGCGTAGCGAGGGTAGAAGGGCCGGGAAATACGCAGTATTTT.

This chain connects TRBV7-9 to TRBJ1-4, with D maybe TRBD1 (5 bases). The V end was cut by 2 bases, the J end by 0 bases, with 13 bases between. This CDR3 has 17 residues. Germline CDR1 reads SEHNR; CDR2 reads FQNEAQ (reference sequence). CDR3 residues: CASSLQGGFATNEKLFF. DNA of the CDR3: TGTGCCAGCAGCTTACAGGGTGGTTTCGCAACTAATGAAAAACTGTTTTTT.

In DNA form, the CDR3 reads TGCGCCAGCAGCCAGAGGGAGACCCAGTACTTC. Its protein is CASSQRETQYF. The chain combines TRBV4-1 with TRBJ2-5; D is undetermined. The CDR3 runs 11 residues. V lost 3 bases, J lost 5 bases, and 4 bases lay in between. The germline V gene has CDR1 MGHRA and CDR2 YSYEKL.

The V and J genes are TRBV23-1 and TRBJ1-1, with TRBD1 identical over 7 bases. TRBV23-1 carries the ORF label, with uncertain function. V lost 2 bases, J lost 3 bases, and 15 bases stayed unmatched. The CDR3 length is 18 residues. This CDR3 is CASSQIEPRGRGDTEAFF. Here the CDR3 DNA reads TGCGCCAGCAGTCAAATCGAACCTAGGGGGCGCGGGGACACTGAAGCTTTCTTT.

The J gene is TRBJ1-6, the V gene TRBV10-3; 8 bases align to TRBD1. The ends lost 4 bases at V and 6 bases at J; junction bases unmatched: 8. The V gene's germline CDR1 is ENHRY and CDR2 SYGVKD. The CDR3 sequence is 16 residues long. CDR3 sequence: CAISGPQGAFNSPLHF. In nucleotides, the CDR3 is TGTGCCATCAGTGGCCCCCAGGGGGCGTTTAATTCACCCCTCCACTTT.

This sequence joins TRBV7-8 and TRBJ1-1; D is uncertain. The germline CDR1 and CDR2 sequences are SGHVS and FQNEAQ. V gave up 5 bases and J gave up 1 base, with 14 bases separating them. CDR3 size: 15 residues. The DNA of the CDR3 is TGTGCCAGCAGCCGCCGGGAAGGCCGGAACACTGAAGCTTTCTTT. Translated, it gives CASSRREGRNTEAFF.

The chain joins TRBV9 to TRBJ1-4, with a weak D call TRBD1 (5 bases). This CDR3 comprises 15 residues. The V and J ends lost 3 bases and 4 bases respectively, with 13 bases between them. Germline CDR1 is SGDLS and CDR2 is YYNGEE. CDR3 DNA: TGTGCCAGCAGCGCCAGGGCAGGGTTTAATGAAAAACTGTTTTTT. This gives the protein CASSARAGFNEKLFF.

The chain joins TRBV10-2 to TRBJ2-7; D unresolved. The V end lost 7 bases, the J end lost 1 base, and 11 bases lay between the germline ends. In germline, CDR1 is WSHSY, CDR2 SAAADI. CDR3 length: 13 residues. CDR3 DNA: TGCGCCAGCACATGGGCTTCATCCTACGAGCAGTACTTC. Translated, it gives CASTWASSYEQYF.

The chain recombines TRBV2 with TRBJ1-6; D may be TRBD1 (6 bases). Germline V gene lookup returns CDR1 SNHLY and CDR2 FYNNEI. This CDR3 is built from 13 residues. V was trimmed by 8 bases and J by 10 bases, leaving 15 bases between them. The CDR3 loop is CASEQGSGSPLHF. Written as DNA, the CDR3 is TGTGCCAGCGAACAGGGCTCTGGGTCACCCCTCCACTTT.

Turning to this clone: The junction departs from the called germline gene at one end, perhaps through a read error. CDR3 protein: CASSEDSVWSLKRDTEAFF. In nucleotides, the CDR3 is TGTGCCAGCAGCGAAGATAGTGTATGGAGTCTCAAGCGGGACACTGAAGCTTTCTTT. The chain employs TRBV4-2 and TRBJ1-1; no reliable D call. CDR1 is LGHNA and CDR2 is YNFKEQ in the germline V gene. This CDR3 has 19 residues.

The chain is built from TRBV5-4 and TRBJ1-4; a weak D match, TRBD1 (5 bases). In germline, CDR1 is SGHNT, CDR2 YYREEE (reference sequence). The CDR3 length is 16 residues. V lost 4 bases and J 1 base, leaving 14 bases between the germline ends. CDR3 in amino acids: CASSRGLGETNEKLFF. CDR3 bases: TGTGCCAGCAGCCGGGGGTTAGGGGAAACTAATGAAAAACTGTTTTTT.

The gene calls are TRBV30 and TRBJ1-5; unclear D gene. This CDR3 is 13 amino acids long. Trimming left V 4 bases short and J 4 bases short, with 11 bases between. Per germline, CDR1 GTSNPN and CDR2 SVGIG (reference sequence). The CDR3 is CAWTHSPNQPQHF. DNA of the CDR3: TGTGCCTGGACACACAGCCCGAATCAGCCCCAGCATTTT.

V is TRBV6-5 and J is TRBJ1-3; 7 nucleotides match TRBD1. Germline V gene sequence: CDR1 MNHEY, CDR2 SVGAGI. This CDR3 spans 14 amino acids. V was pared by 5 bases and J by 2 bases, with 3 bases of the junction left unmatched. CDR3 coding DNA: TGTGCCAGCAGTCGACAGGGTACTGGAAACACCATATATTTT. It is translated as CASSRQGTGNTIYF.

This clone was seen a single time. This chain connects TRBV4-1 to TRBJ2-2; a weak D match, TRBD2 (6 bases). This CDR3 has 17 residues. Trimming stripped 0 bases from V and 3 bases from J, with 14 bases between. Germline values: CDR1 MGHRA, CDR2 YSYEKL. CDR3 amino acids: CASSQERGRKDTGELFF. Written as DNA, the CDR3 is TGCGCCAGCAGCCAAGAGCGGGGCAGGAAGGACACCGGGGAGCTGTTTTTT.

The V and J genes are TRBV5-8 and TRBJ1-5; D possibly corresponds to TRBD1 (5 bases). V shed 3 bases and J shed 7 bases, with 11 bases lying between them. The germline V gene has CDR1 SGHTS and CDR2 YDEGEE. This CDR3 spans 13 amino acids. CDR3 nucleotide sequence: TGTGCCAGCAGCTGGAGGGAGGGGCAGCCCCAGCATTTT. Translating gives CASSWREGQPQHF. Based on the CDR3 plus reference TRBV5-8 and TRBJ1-5, the full variable domain is EAGVTQSPTHLIKTRGQQATLRCSPISGHTSVYWYQQALGLGLQFLLWYDEGEERNRGNFPPRFSGRQFPNYSSELNVNALELEDSALYLCASSWREGQPQHFGDGTRLSIL.

The V gene is TRBV27, the J gene TRBJ1-5; possibly TRBD1 for D (5 bases). V was clipped by 3 bases and J by 2 bases, with 11 bases between them. Germline CDR1 reads MNHEY; CDR2 reads SMNVEV (reference sequence). The CDR3 consists of 15 residues. The chain's CDR3 is CASSFGVGGNQPQHF. DNA of the CDR3: TGTGCCAGCAGTTTTGGGGTAGGGGGCAATCAGCCCCAGCATTTT.

The chain employs TRBV6-1 and TRBJ2-7; 8 bases are shared with TRBD1. Trimming cost V 2 bases and J 3 bases; bases outside gene matches: 3. CDR3 length: 14 amino acids. Per the germline V gene, CDR1 is MNHNS and CDR2 is SASEGT. CDR3 region: CASSEFGQGYEQYF. The CDR3 nucleotides are TGTGCCAGCAGTGAATTTGGACAGGGCTACGAGCAGTACTTC.

This clone showed up just a few times. The chain employs TRBV5-1 and TRBJ2-1, with a tentative D call TRBD1 (6 bases). This CDR3 region has 14 residues. Per germline, CDR1 SGHRS and CDR2 YFSETQ. The CDR3 reads CAFNRGHKYNEQFF. CDR3 in DNA: TGCGCTTTCAACCGGGGACACAAGTACAATGAGCAGTTCTTC.

There are many counts of this clone. The rearrangement links TRBV2 to TRBJ2-7; 8 bases fit TRBD2. CDR1 is SNHLY, CDR2 FYNNEI, per germline. Unmatched junction bases numbered 7, after V lost 7 bases and J lost 2 bases. This CDR3 is 14 amino acids long. CDR3 nucleotides: TGTGCCAGCACGAGGGGACTAGTGGCCTACGAGCAGTACTTC. This codes for CASTRGLVAYEQYF.

This clone was found a few times. The J gene is TRBJ2-2, the V gene TRBV19, with a possible D match to TRBD2 (5 bases). Trimming left V 7 bases short and J 7 bases short, with 10 bases between. This CDR3 comprises 12 residues. Per the germline V gene, CDR1 is LNHDA and CDR2 is SQIVND (reference sequence). CDR3 sequence reads: CASKRVGGELFF. CDR3 nucleotides: TGTGCCAGTAAGAGGGTTGGCGGGGAGCTGTTTTTT.

The rearrangement links TRBV2 to TRBJ2-7; the match to TRBD1 covers 7 bases. CDR3 size: 14 residues. Losses at the gene ends were 3 bases for V and 3 bases for J; bases not matched to a gene: 5. In germline, CDR1 is SNHLY, CDR2 FYNNEI. The DNA of the CDR3 is TGTGCCAGCAGTGATACAGGGGCTCACTACGAGCAGTACTTC. This encodes CASSDTGAHYEQYF.

The chain is built from TRBV5-4 and TRBJ2-4, with 7 bases aligning to TRBD2. V lost 7 bases and J lost 7; bases outside the gene matches: 17. The germline V gene encodes CDR1 SGHNT and CDR2 YYREEE (reference sequence). This CDR3 contains 16 residues. The CDR3 protein is CASRSGGGNLENIQYF. The CDR3 DNA sequence: TGTGCCAGCCGTTCCGGGGGAGGGAACCTCGAGAACATTCAGTACTTC.

In this sample, this clone turned up once. This sequence joins TRBV4-3 and TRBJ1-3; 7 bases align to TRBD1. Trimming at V came to 0 bases and at J to 0 bases, leaving 5 bases not matched to a gene. Germline CDR1 LGHNA, CDR2 YSLEER. This CDR3 has 17 residues. CDR3 bases: TGCGCCAGCAGCCAAGATAGGGGGCCAACCTCTGGAAACACCATATATTTT. This translates into CASSQDRGPTSGNTIYF.

The chain uses TRBV19 and TRBJ1-2; the D is unclear. CDR1 LNHDA and CDR2 SQIVND come from the germline V gene (reference sequence). Trimming took 6 bases from V and 5 from J, leaving 13 bases between them. This CDR3 contains 13 residues. The CDR3 DNA sequence: TGTGCCAGTAGCCCCGACTCCTTTTATGGCTACACCTTC. Its protein is CASSPDSFYGYTF. The full variable domain, its missing parts supplied by reference TRBV19 and TRBJ1-2, is DGGITQSPKYLFRKEGQNVTLSCEQNLNHDAMYWYRQDPGQGLRLIYYSQIVNDFQKGDIAEGYSVSREKKESFPLTVTSAQKNPTAFYLCASSPDSFYGYTFGSGTRLTVV.

The rearrangement joins TRBV9 to TRBJ2-1, with 12 bases that match TRBD2. CDR1 and CDR2 from the germline V gene are SGDLS and YYNGEE. There are 17 residues in the CDR3. V shed 3 bases, J shed 1 base, and the junction held 5 bases outside the gene matches. In DNA, the CDR3 is TGTGCCAGCAGCGAATTGGGGACTAGCGGGTCCTACAATGAGCAGTTCTTC. This encodes CASSELGTSGSYNEQFF.

Comment on this clone: This same CDR3 is encoded by further DNA sequences in the sample. V is TRBV6-5 and J is TRBJ2-7; perhaps TRBD1 as D (6 bases). Germline-derived CDR1 and CDR2 are MNHEY and SVGAGI. V was shortened by 5 bases and J by 0 bases, with 11 bases between the two germline ends. CDR3 size: 14 residues. In nucleotides, the CDR3 is TGTGCCAGCAGTCCTCGGACAGACTCCTACGAGCAGTACTTC. Translating it yields CASSPRTDSYEQYF.

This chain connects TRBV7-2 to TRBJ1-2; D perhaps matches TRBD1 (6 bases). Germline V gene sequence: CDR1 SGHTA, CDR2 FQGNSA. CDR3 length: 14 residues. V was trimmed by 4 bases and J by 1 base, leaving 10 bases between them. CDR3 DNA sequence: TGTGCCAGCAGCTCCAGGGGATTTAACTATGGCTACACCTTC. Translation: CASSSRGFNYGYTF.